The sample holds one count of the clone carrying this T cell receptor beta chain. Its antigen is undetermined. Other DNA sequences in the same sample also yield this CDR3. The data belong to a study of cytomegalovirus exposure and HLA in healthy donors. Overall study context: Some 80 million unique TCR sequences came from HLA-typed donors in an early release.

Study-wide results and caveats: Later analysis found that TCR beta chains associated with HLA were more clonally expanded than other, equally common chains. In vitro testing confirmed a few CMV-associated chains as specific for CMV antigens.

Germline V gives CDR1 LNHDA, CDR2 SQIVND (reference sequence). Trimming left V 3 bases short and J 1 base short, with 10 bases between. CDR3 length: 16 amino acids. The PCR had 60 Vbeta and 13 Jbeta primers. Some clones are missing from TCRdb's copy, which holds only in-frame ones; the method was immunoSEQ multiplex PCR. The table records approximately 150,000 clones, roughly four fifths of them present only once. The sequence derives from a man aged 50-59 years in good health and CMV-seropositive. V gene TRBV19 combines with J gene TRBJ2-6, with a possible D match to TRBD1 (5 bases). The sequenced sample consisted of PBMCs. The CDR3 region is CASSIGRVSGANVLTF. In DNA, the CDR3 is TGTGCCAGTAGTATCGGCAGGGTGTCTGGGGCCAACGTCCTGACTTTC. Based on the CDR3 plus reference TRBV19 and TRBJ2-6, the full variable domain is DGGITQSPKYLFRKEGQNVTLSCEQNLNHDAMYWYRQDPGQGLRLIYYSQIVNDFQKGDIAEGYSVSREKKESFPLTVTSAQKNPTAFYLCASSIGRVSGANVLTFGAGSRLTVL.